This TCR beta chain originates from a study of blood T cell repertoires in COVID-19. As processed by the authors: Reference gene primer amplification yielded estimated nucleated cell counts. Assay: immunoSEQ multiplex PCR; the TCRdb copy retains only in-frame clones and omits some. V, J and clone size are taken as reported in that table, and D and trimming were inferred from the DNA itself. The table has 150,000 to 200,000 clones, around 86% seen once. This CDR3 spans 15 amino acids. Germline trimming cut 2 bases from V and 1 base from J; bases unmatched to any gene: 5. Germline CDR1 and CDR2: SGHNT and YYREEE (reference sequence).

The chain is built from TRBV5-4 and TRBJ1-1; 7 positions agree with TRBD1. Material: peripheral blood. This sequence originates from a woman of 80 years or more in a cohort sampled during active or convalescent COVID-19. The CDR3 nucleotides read TGTGCCAGCAGCTTAGGGGGCGCTTGGAACACTGAAGCTTTCTTT. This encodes CASSLGGAWNTEAFF.